The source of this T cell receptor (beta chain) is a study of Ad26.COV2.S vaccination and SARS-CoV-2 variants. Across the study: Donor got 5x10^10 or 1x10^11 viral particles of Ad26.COV2.S. Study conclusions and caveats: Those who received vaccine or placebo ended up with similar non-spike TCR breadth.

The protocol was immunoSEQ multiplex PCR, while the TCRdb copy is restricted to in-frame clones and leaves out a portion. The sample has roughly 500,000 clones; roughly 87% are singletons. This sample's treatment: around 19 received Ad26.COV2.S at low or high dose, single or two shots; roughly five received placebo; per-sample allocation not given. Material that was analyzed had been drawn on day 63 after the first vaccine or placebo injection. An adult aged 18-55 years in Boston served as the donor. Participants' vaccine, an Ad26 vector, delivered Wuhan-strain SARS-CoV-2 spike. Germline CDR1 and CDR2: SEHNR and FQNEAQ (reference sequence). This CDR3 has 14 residues. V gave up 2 bases and J gave up 7 bases, with 12 bases separating them. Concerning this clone itself: Its cognate antigen is unknown.

The specimen was peripheral blood, collected in a trial of Ad26.COV2.S vaccine versus placebo. The chain links TRBV7-9 to TRBJ2-1; either TRBD1 or TRBD2 may fit D (5 bases each). The clonotype originates from a person between 18 and 65 years old who received the Ad26.COV2.S COVID-19 vaccine or a placebo. CDR3 residues: CASSLRGSGNEQFF. Written as DNA, the CDR3 is TGTGCCAGCAGCTTAAGGGGATCGGGGAATGAGCAGTTCTTC.